The rows below give T cell receptor beta chains drawn from one sample of a study of blood T cell repertoires in COVID-19. The method was immunoSEQ multiplex PCR; TCRdb's version includes in-frame clones alone and lacks a portion of them. The data hold around 130,000 clones, with 86% observed a single time. The sequencing sample was made of peripheral blood. The receptor source for this set is a middle-aged man with acute or convalescent COVID-19. The CDR3 runs from the conserved cysteine through the conserved F or W. A D gene is named only where the DNA matches it firmly. Only part of the rows carry a size: once, few, many, or a class if the clone is expanded.

V gene: TRBV7-2; clone size: NA; D gene: TRBD1; J gene: TRBJ1-1; CDR3 DNA: TGTGCCAGCAGTTCCGACAGGGGAGAGAACACTGAAGCTTTCTTT; CDR3 protein: CASSSDRGENTEAFF
V gene: TRBV25-1; clone size: NA; D gene: NA; J gene: TRBJ2-1; CDR3 DNA: TGTGCCAGCAGTGAATACGGGACAAGAAATTACAATGAGCAGTTCTTC; CDR3 protein: CASSEYGTRNYNEQFF
V gene: TRBV15; clone size: NA; D gene: TRBD2; J gene: TRBJ2-3; CDR3 DNA: TGTGCCACCAGCAGAGTCTCGGGACTAGCCACAGATACGCAGTATTTT; CDR3 protein: CATSRVSGLATDTQYF
V gene: TRBV6-1; clone size: NA; D gene: TRBD1; J gene: TRBJ1-5; CDR3 DNA: TGTGCCAGCAGTGATACCGGGACAGGGGGCTTCAATCAGCCCCAGCATTTT; CDR3 protein: CASSDTGTGGFNQPQHF
V gene: TRBV30; clone size: NA; D gene: TRBD1; J gene: TRBJ1-5; CDR3 DNA: TGTGCCTGGAGTGTAAACAGGGGGTCGGTGAACAATCAGCCCCAGCATTTT; CDR3 protein: CAWSVNRGSVNNQPQHF
V gene: TRBV27; clone size: few; D gene: TRBD1; J gene: TRBJ1-2; CDR3 DNA: TGTGCCAGCAGTCCCCGATGGACAGGGCTTAACTATGGCTACACCTTC; CDR3 protein: CASSPRWTGLNYGYTF
V gene: TRBV9; clone size: NA; D gene: NA; J gene: TRBJ2-2; CDR3 DNA: TGTGCCAGCAGCGTAGCGGCCGGGGAGCTGTTTTTT; CDR3 protein: CASSVAAGELFF
V gene: TRBV6-5; clone size: NA; D gene: TRBD1; J gene: TRBJ1-1; CDR3 DNA: TGTGCCACCAACCGGGACAGCTACACTGAAGCTTTCTTT; CDR3 protein: CATNRDSYTEAFF
V gene: TRBV6-5; clone size: once; D gene: NA; J gene: TRBJ1-4; CDR3 DNA: TGTGCCAGCAGTTATCCCGCGGGAGCAACTAATGAAAAACTGTTTTTT; CDR3 protein: CASSYPAGATNEKLFF
V gene: TRBV5-1; clone size: NA; D gene: NA; J gene: TRBJ2-3; CDR3 DNA: TGCGCCAGCAGCTTGGTACCGGCAGGGGGGTCAGATACGCAGTATTTT; CDR3 protein: CASSLVPAGGSDTQYF
V gene: TRBV7-8; clone size: NA; D gene: NA; J gene: TRBJ1-5; CDR3 DNA: TGTGCCAGCAGCTCCACCGGGGGGGGGCTTATCAATCAGCCCCAGCATTTT; CDR3 protein: CASSSTGGGLINQPQHF
V gene: TRBV2; clone size: NA; D gene: NA; J gene: TRBJ2-1; CDR3 DNA: TGTGCCAGCAGTGGACAGGATGGGGGCAATGAGCAGTTCTTC; CDR3 protein: CASSGQDGGNEQFF
V gene: TRBV9; clone size: few; D gene: TRBD2; J gene: TRBJ2-2; CDR3 DNA: TGTGCCAGCAGCGGGCCCCCGGGACTAGCGGGAGCCGGGGAGCTGTTTTTT; CDR3 protein: CASSGPPGLAGAGELFF
V gene: TRBV11-1; clone size: NA; D gene: NA; J gene: TRBJ1-6; CDR3 DNA: TGTGCCAGCGGCCCCGATTCACCCCTCCACTTT; CDR3 protein: CASGPDSPLHF
V gene: TRBV2; clone size: NA; D gene: NA; J gene: TRBJ1-2; CDR3 DNA: TGTGCCAGCAAGGAGGCCCGCTATGGCTACACCTTC; CDR3 protein: CASKEARYGYTF
V gene: TRBV7-2; clone size: once; D gene: NA; J gene: TRBJ1-4; CDR3 DNA: TGTGCCAGCAGCTTAGCATTGGGCCTCGTTGAAAAACTGTTTTTT; CDR3 protein: CASSLALGLVEKLFF
V gene: TRBV29-1; clone size: NA; D gene: NA; J gene: TRBJ1-4; CDR3 DNA: TGCAGCGTCCTTATAGTGGGGGCCCCTAATGAAAAACTGTTTTTT; CDR3 protein: CSVLIVGAPNEKLFF
V gene: TRBV5-6; clone size: NA; D gene: NA; J gene: TRBJ2-7; CDR3 DNA: TGTGCCAGCAGCTTGGTAGGCGGGTACGAGCAGTACTTC; CDR3 protein: CASSLVGGYEQYF
V gene: TRBV5-5; clone size: NA; D gene: NA; J gene: TRBJ1-3; CDR3 DNA: TGTGCCAGCAGCTTGGCAGTCCACCCTGGAAACACCATATATTTT; CDR3 protein: CASSLAVHPGNTIYF
V gene: TRBV24-1; clone size: once; D gene: TRBD1; J gene: TRBJ1-2; CDR3 DNA: TGTGCCACCAGTGATAACCGGGACAGGGGTCATGGCTACACCTTC; CDR3 protein: CATSDNRDRGHGYTF
V gene: TRBV7-8; clone size: NA; D gene: TRBD1; J gene: TRBJ1-2; CDR3 DNA: TGTGCCAGCCTCCCGGGGGACAGTAGAGCTAACTATGGCTACACCTTC; CDR3 protein: CASLPGDSRANYGYTF
V gene: TRBV5-8; clone size: once; D gene: TRBD1; J gene: TRBJ2-3; CDR3 DNA: TGTGCCAGCAGCTTGGGGACCGGACAGGGATTGGTGACAGATACGCAGTATTTT; CDR3 protein: CASSLGTGQGLVTDTQYF
V gene: TRBV9; clone size: NA; D gene: NA; J gene: TRBJ2-1; CDR3 DNA: TGTGCCAGCAGCGCCACAGGGAATGAGCAGTTCTTC; CDR3 protein: CASSATGNEQFF
V gene: TRBV6-1; clone size: NA; D gene: TRBD1; J gene: TRBJ1-1; CDR3 DNA: TGTGCCAGCAGTGAATCCCCCGGGACAGCACAGGCTTTCTTT; CDR3 protein: CASSESPGTAQAFF
V gene: TRBV7-7; clone size: few; D gene: TRBD1; J gene: TRBJ1-4; CDR3 DNA: TGTGCTAGCAGCTTAGGGACAGGGGTTTTGATTGAAAAACTGTTTTTT; CDR3 protein: CASSLGTGVLIEKLFF
V gene: TRBV6-5; clone size: NA; D gene: TRBD2; J gene: TRBJ2-7; CDR3 DNA: TGTGCCAGCAGTTTTCGGACTAGCGGGGTAAGCTACGAGCAGTACTTC; CDR3 protein: CASSFRTSGVSYEQYF
V gene: TRBV18; clone size: NA; D gene: TRBD1; J gene: TRBJ2-6; CDR3 DNA: TGTGCCAGCTCACCAGGACAGGGAAGCTCCTCTGGGGCCAACGTCCTGACTTTC; CDR3 protein: CASSPGQGSSSGANVLTF
V gene: TRBV5-4; clone size: NA; D gene: TRBD1; J gene: TRBJ1-1; CDR3 DNA: TGTGCCAGCAGCTTCAACAGGGGCGAGGATGCTTTCTTT; CDR3 protein: CASSFNRGEDAFF
V gene: TRBV30; clone size: NA; D gene: NA; J gene: TRBJ1-1; CDR3 DNA: TGTGCCTGGAGTCTTGCGGGGTTAGGTGCTGAAGCTTTCTTT; CDR3 protein: CAWSLAGLGAEAFF
V gene: TRBV6-5; clone size: NA; D gene: TRBD1; J gene: TRBJ1-6; CDR3 DNA: TGTGCCAGTCGGACAGGGCAGAATTCACCCCTCCACTTT; CDR3 protein: CASRTGQNSPLHF